One and the same sample provided the 11 T cell receptor beta chains below, sequenced in a study of STAT5B mutations in CD4+ large granular lymphocyte leukemia. Sequencing used immunoSEQ multiplex PCR; TCRdb keeps in-frame clones, though not all of them. The sample lists fewer than 40,000 clones; about four fifths were seen once. The sequenced sample was CD4+ T cells from blood buffy coats. The receptors were gathered from a human donor in good health.

The chain carries TRBV5-1 and TRBJ1-2, with 8 bases aligning to TRBD1. The CDR3 extends over 16 amino acids. J lost 1 base, V lost 4 bases, and 9 bases had no gene match. The germline gives CDR1 SGHRS, CDR2 YFSETQ. The CDR3, as DNA: TGCGCCAGCAGCAGGGACAGGTCAACCCTTAACTATGGCTACACCTTC. Its translation is CASSRDRSTLNYGYTF.

The genes are TRBV9 and TRBJ2-3, with TRBD1 as a possible D gene (6 bases). The CDR3 is 17 amino acids. Germline V CDR1 and CDR2: SGDLS, YYNGEE. The germline V and J ends were trimmed by 0 bases and 0 bases, with 14 bases remaining between them. The CDR3 DNA is TGTGCCAGCAGCGTAGTGGGGACACCTCCTAGCACAGATACGCAGTATTTT. Translation gives CASSVVGTPPSTDTQYF.

V is TRBV5-1 and J is TRBJ2-3, with 10 bases matching TRBD2. The V gene's germline CDR1 is SGHRS and CDR2 YFSETQ. The ends lost 2 bases at V and 1 base at J; junction bases unmatched: 4. CDR3 size: 16 residues. The chain's CDR3 is CASSFGGTSGTDTQYF. The CDR3 DNA reads as TGCGCCAGCAGCTTCGGAGGGACTAGCGGCACAGATACGCAGTATTTT.

The chain combines TRBV9 with TRBJ2-7; D is unresolved. In germline, CDR1 is SGDLS, CDR2 YYNGEE. CDR3 size: 13 residues. Trimming pared 3 bases from V and 7 bases from J, leaving 14 bases between. CDR3 loop: CASSATYFGEQYF. As DNA, the CDR3 is TGTGCCAGCAGCGCGACCTATTTCGGGGAGCAGTACTTC.

In its sample, this clone was seen a few times. The J gene is TRBJ2-2, the V gene TRBV19; D perhaps matches TRBD2 (6 bases). The CDR3 totals 16 residues. The germline V and J ends were trimmed by 4 bases and 5 bases, with 17 bases remaining between them. Germline CDR1 and CDR2: LNHDA and SQIVND (reference sequence). The CDR3 DNA follows: TGTGCCAGTAGTAATCGGCTAGCGCAAAATACCGGGGAGCTGTTTTTT. This translates into CASSNRLAQNTGELFF.

The CDR3 spells CASSLAGRSGNTIYF. In nucleotides, the CDR3 is TGTGCCAGCAGTTTAGCGGGACGCTCTGGAAACACCATATATTTT. The chain carries TRBV28 and TRBJ1-3, with D possibly TRBD1 on 5 matching bases. Germline V gene data show CDR1 as MDHEN and CDR2 as SYDVKM. V dropped 2 bases and J dropped 0 bases, with 8 bases sitting between them. This CDR3 is 15 amino acids long.

This chain links TRBV6-1 with TRBJ2-4; TRBD2 aligns across 8 bases. Germline loops: CDR1 MNHNS, CDR2 SASEGT. V shed 1 base and J 0 bases; nucleotides not matched to a gene: 5. The CDR3 is made up of 17 amino acids. The CDR3 reads CASSEGEAGVAKNIQYF. The CDR3 region has the DNA TGTGCCAGCAGTGAAGGGGAAGCGGGGGTAGCCAAAAACATTCAGTACTTC.

Concerning this clone: A read error may produce the germline difference seen at one junction end. The V and J genes are TRBV7-6 and TRBJ2-7; TRBD1 might be the D (6 bases). Germline V gene lookup returns CDR1 SGHVS and CDR2 FNYEAQ. The CDR3 extends over 14 amino acids. CDR3 amino acids: CASSLDRFGQGQNF. The DNA of the CDR3 is TGTGCCAGCAGCTTAGATCGTTTCGGCCAGGGGCAAAACTTC.

J is TRBJ2-5 and V is TRBV2; 9 nucleotides line up with TRBD1. CDR1 is SNHLY and CDR2 is FYNNEI in the germline V gene. The CDR3 is 15 residues long. Trimming at V came to 6 bases and at J to 4 bases, leaving 9 bases not matched to a gene. DNA of the CDR3: TGTGCCAGCAGGGTGACAGGGGGTAAAAGAGAGACCCAGTACTTC. It yields the protein CASRVTGGKRETQYF.

The chain employs TRBV6-1 and TRBJ1-2; D may be TRBD1 (6 bases). Germline V gene sequence: CDR1 MNHNS, CDR2 SASEGT. This CDR3 spans 15 amino acids. Trimming pared 3 bases from V and 1 base from J, leaving 12 bases between. CDR3 sequence: CASSEGGALNYGYTF. The CDR3 nucleotides read TGTGCCAGCAGTGAGGGGGGGGCACTTAACTATGGCTACACCTTC.

The J gene is TRBJ1-2, the V gene TRBV10-3; no definite D call. Trimming shortened V by 5 bases and J by 4 bases, and 14 bases separated the two germline ends. Germline V gives CDR1 ENHRY, CDR2 SYGVKD. The CDR3 loop spans 14 amino acids. The CDR3 DNA reads as TGTGCCATCAGTTTGGACGGTGGCGGCTATGGCTACACCTTC. The encoded protein is CAISLDGGGYGYTF.